This T cell receptor beta chain is from a study of T-cell reconstitution after alpha-beta-depleted transplantation in children. CDR3 length: 14 amino acids. With 8 bases removed from V and 1 base from J, the gap between germline ends came to 12 bases. Unique molecular identifiers were used to barcode this TCRbeta library. MiXCR was run by TCRdb on the PCR reads, yielding one entry per CDR3 protein. Of 500,000 to 600,000 distinct CDR3 sequences listed, around a third are singletons. The rearrangement joins TRBV23-1 to TRBJ1-5, with D maybe TRBD1 (6 bases). TRBV23-1 is an ORF; its function is uncertain. The material was PBMCs from the stem cell graft donor, obtained from the stem cell graft. This receptor was identified in a human donor who donated a stem cell graft to a child with aplastic anemia. In DNA, the CDR3 is TGCGCCAGCTGGAGGGGGGGAAGCAATCAGCCCCAGCATTTT. Translating it yields CASWRGGSNQPQHF.